Each of the 20 T cell receptor beta chains below was sequenced from the same sample in a study of control samples from healthy donors and cancer patients (dated by TCRdb to the early 2020s). Libraries were prepared through the immunoSEQ multiplex PCR assay. Drawn from immuneACCESS, this table holds only the in-frame rearrangements with V and J called that TCRdb kept. Clones are partly lost; checked studies trace under half to an unresolved V gene and leave the rest unexplained. For this sample there are 46,000 or so clones; more than 90% appear just once. The ten largest clones take up roughly 0.8% of the sample. The specimen was PBMCs. All receptors derive from a man aged 25 to 40 with colorectal cancer.

This chain's CDR3 is CASSQYRGEQFF. The CDR3, as DNA: TGTGCCAGCAGCCAATATCGGGGTGAGCAGTTCTTC. The chain carries TRBV7-2 and TRBJ2-1; TRBD2 is a possible D gene (5 bases). The V and J ends lost 5 bases and 9 bases respectively, with 11 bases between them. Germline V gene sequence: CDR1 SGHTA, CDR2 FQGNSA. The CDR3 has 12 amino acids. Full variable domain (remainder filled in from reference TRBV7-2 and TRBJ2-1): GAGVSQSPSNKVTEKGKDVELRCDPISGHTALYWYRQSLGQGLEFLIYFQGNSAPDKSGLPSDRFSAERTGGSVSTLTIQRTQQEDSAVYLCASSQYRGEQFFGPGTRLTVL.

The chain combines TRBV12-5 with TRBJ1-1, with D possibly matching TRBD1 (5 bases). The CDR3 has 15 amino acids. CDR1 LGHNT and CDR2 FRNRAP come from the germline V gene. Trimming took off 3 bases at V and 1 base at J, with 12 bases between the two ends. The CDR3 region has the DNA TGTGCTAGTGGTTTCCAGGGAGGAAGGAACACTGAAGCTTTCTTT. Amino acid sequence: CASGFQGGRNTEAFF.

This rearrangement joins TRBV7-2 to TRBJ1-2; TRBD1 matches at 7 bases. V lost 3 bases, J lost 5 bases, and 6 bases stayed unmatched. The CDR3 length is 14 residues. Germline lookup yields CDR1 SGHTA and CDR2 FQGNSA. This chain's CDR3 is CASSLVGQVYGYTF. Here the CDR3 DNA reads TGTGCCAGCAGCTTGGTCGGACAGGTTTATGGCTACACCTTC.

This rearrangement joins TRBV11-3 to TRBJ1-4; D remains unclear. The V and J ends lost 1 base and 7 bases respectively, with 7 bases between them. This CDR3 contains 13 residues. Germline V gives CDR1 SGHNT, CDR2 YENEEA. This CDR3 reads CASSLGTGEKLFF. The CDR3 region has the DNA TGTGCCAGCAGCTTAGGGACGGGTGAAAAACTGTTTTTT.

The chain recombines TRBV5-1 with TRBJ2-7, with 8 positions matching TRBD1. There are 15 residues in the CDR3. Trimming removed 3 bases from V and 7 bases from J; junction bases left unmatched: 12. CDR1 is SGHRS, CDR2 YFSETQ, per germline. In DNA, the CDR3 is TGCGCCAGCAGCTCAGTCCAGGGGGCGCCCCGGGAGCAGTACTTC. It codes for CASSSVQGAPREQYF.

As DNA, the CDR3 is TGTGCCAGCAGTGAATTCAGCGGAAGCTCTGGAAACACCATATATTTT. Its translation: CASSEFSGSSGNTIYF. The chain is built from TRBV25-1 and TRBJ1-3; no clear D. Trimming removed 1 base at V and 0 bases at J, with 10 bases between. Germline assignment: CDR1 MGHDK and CDR2 SYGVNS. The CDR3 consists of 16 residues.

This chain uses TRBV7-7 with TRBJ2-3, with D uncertain. Germline CDR1 SSHAT, CDR2 FNYEAQ (reference sequence). This CDR3 has 13 amino acids. V dropped 5 bases and J dropped 2 bases, with 8 bases sitting between them. CDR3 nucleotide sequence: TGTGCCAGCAGCCTCGAGATCACAGATACGCAGTATTTT. Protein sequence: CASSLEITDTQYF.

The chain has TRBV6-2 or TRBV6-3 and TRBJ1-2; D not certain. V lost 2 bases to trimming and J lost 1 base, with 8 bases between them. Germline-derived CDR1 and CDR2 are MNHEY and SVGEGT. CDR3 length equals 14 residues. The CDR3 DNA sequence: TGTGCCAGCAGTTACCATATACATAACTATGGCTACACCTTC. Encoded protein: CASSYHIHNYGYTF.

This clone was counted once. V and J are TRBV10-3 and TRBJ2-7; TRBD2 might be the D (6 bases). CDR1 ENHRY and CDR2 SYGVKD come from the germline V gene. The CDR3 is made up of 17 amino acids. Trimming left V 2 bases short and J 2 bases short, with 19 bases between. The CDR3 region has the DNA TGTGCCATCAGTGAGCCGGGAGCGCTCGGGCCGCCCTACGAGCAGTACTTC. Amino acids: CAISEPGALGPPYEQYF.

CDR3 DNA: TGTGCCAGCTCACCCACCGTCGGGGTAGGGAAAGAGACCCAGTACTTC. Translation: CASSPTVGVGKETQYF. V gene TRBV18 combines with J gene TRBJ2-5; a possible D gene is TRBD2 (5 bases). Germline CDR1 is KGHSH and CDR2 is LQKENI. CDR3 length: 16 residues. The V end was cut by 3 bases, the J end by 3 bases, with 17 bases between. The whole variable domain, filled in from reference TRBV18 and TRBJ2-5, reads NAGVMQNPRHLVRRRGQEARLRCSPMKGHSHVYWYRQLPEEGLKFMVYLQKENIIDESGMPKERFSAEFPKEGPSILRIQQVVRGDSAAYFCASSPTVGVGKETQYFGPGTRLLVL.

The chain employs TRBV9 and TRBJ2-1, with TRBD2 matching 7 bases. The length of the CDR3 is 17 residues. Germline V gene lookup returns CDR1 SGDLS and CDR2 YYNGEE. The J segment lost 1 base and the V segment lost 3 bases, leaving 10 bases of the junction unmatched. CDR3 sequence: CASSGETSPRSYNEQFF. The DNA of the CDR3 is TGTGCCAGCAGCGGTGAGACTAGCCCTCGATCCTACAATGAGCAGTTCTTC.

This clone has only one observation. This rearrangement joins TRBV15 to TRBJ2-1; TRBD2 might be the D (6 bases). Looked up from germline, CDR1 is LNHNV and CDR2 is YYDKDF (reference sequence). The CDR3 spans 15 residues. V was trimmed by 1 base and J by 1 base, leaving 8 bases between them. The CDR3 region is CATSRAGESYNEQFF. The DNA of the CDR3 is TGTGCCACCAGCAGAGCGGGGGAGTCCTACAATGAGCAGTTCTTC.

The J gene is TRBJ2-7, the V gene TRBV18; possible D gene TRBD1, 5 bases. Trimming removed 3 bases at V and 3 bases at J, with 18 bases between. The CDR3 is 16 residues long. Germline V gene sequence: CDR1 KGHSH, CDR2 LQKENI. CDR3 loop: CASSPQGHSMDYEQYF. CDR3 nucleotides: TGTGCCAGCTCACCCCAGGGCCATTCCATGGACTACGAGCAGTACTTC.

Only a few counts were recorded for this clone. Other DNA sequences from this sample encode an identical CDR3 as well. The V gene is TRBV5-1, the J gene TRBJ2-2; D is possibly TRBD1 (7 bases). Germline V gene lookup returns CDR1 SGHRS and CDR2 YFSETQ. This CDR3 contains 17 residues. Trimming stripped 4 bases from V and 5 bases from J, with 21 bases between. CDR3 nucleotide sequence: TGCGCCAGCAGCACCGTGGTTCAGGGGGGTCGGACCGGGGAGCTGTTTTTT. Translated, it gives CASSTVVQGGRTGELFF.

The chain employs TRBV19 and TRBJ2-6, with 7 bases aligning to TRBD1. V shed 11 bases, J shed 2 bases, and the junction held 12 bases outside the gene matches. Germline values: CDR1 LNHDA, CDR2 SQIVND (reference sequence). This CDR3 region has 16 residues. The CDR3 loop is CASTAAGTAGANVLTF. The CDR3, as DNA: TGTGCCTCGACAGCCGCCGGGACAGCTGGGGCCAACGTCCTGACTTTC. Based on the CDR3 plus reference TRBV19 and TRBJ2-6, the full variable domain is DGGITQSPKYLFRKEGQNVTLSCEQNLNHDAMYWYRQDPGQGLRLIYYSQIVNDFQKGDIAEGYSVSREKKESFPLTVTSAQKNPTAFYLCASTAAGTAGANVLTFGAGSRLTVL.

J is TRBJ1-1 and V is TRBV5-3; TRBD1 is a possible D gene (5 bases). Being an ORF, TRBV5-3 has a function that is uncertain. Trimming stripped 0 bases from V and 3 bases from J, with 15 bases between. The CDR3 runs 16 residues. The DNA of the CDR3 is TGTGCCAGAAGCTTGGATGCGGGGGTTAGTGACACTGAAGCTTTCTTT. It codes for CARSLDAGVSDTEAFF.

The chain is built from TRBV19 and TRBJ1-6; D remains unclear. V was cut by 1 base and J by 7 bases, with 17 bases left in between. CDR3 length: 17 amino acids. Germline values: CDR1 LNHDA, CDR2 SQIVND (reference sequence). DNA of the CDR3: TGTGCCAGTAGTATAGGAAGACGCACGGGTTTAAATTCACCCCTCCACTTT. Protein: CASSIGRRTGLNSPLHF.

J is TRBJ1-2 and V is TRBV19; 8 bases fit TRBD1. V dropped 6 bases and J dropped 4; count of bases not matched to a gene: 4. The CDR3 loop spans 13 amino acids. Germline CDR1 is LNHDA and CDR2 is SQIVND (reference sequence). The CDR3 region is CASSRGRGYGYTF. In DNA form, the CDR3 reads TGTGCCAGTAGCAGGGGGCGGGGCTATGGCTACACCTTC. Drawing the rest from reference TRBV19 and TRBJ1-2, the complete variable domain is DGGITQSPKYLFRKEGQNVTLSCEQNLNHDAMYWYRQDPGQGLRLIYYSQIVNDFQKGDIAEGYSVSREKKESFPLTVTSAQKNPTAFYLCASSRGRGYGYTFGSGTRLTVV.

The chain links TRBV20-1 to TRBJ2-7, with 9 bases lining up with TRBD1. V gave up 5 bases and J gave up 6 bases; unmatched junction bases: 2. CDR1 is DFQATT and CDR2 is SNEGSKA in the germline V gene (reference sequence). The CDR3 has 11 residues. As DNA, the CDR3 is TGCAGTGCTGCACAGGGGGCCGAGCAGTACTTC. It encodes CSAAQGAEQYF.

The CDR3 DNA sequence: TGTGCCAGCAGCTTGGTGGGGGGCAATCAGCCCCAGCATTTT. As protein: CASSLVGGNQPQHF. The chain carries TRBV5-6 and TRBJ1-5; D perhaps matches TRBD1 (5 bases). Trimming removed 0 bases from V and 2 bases from J, with 6 bases in between. CDR3 length: 14 residues. Germline V gives CDR1 SGHDT, CDR2 YYEEEE. Using reference TRBV5-6 and TRBJ1-5 for the parts outside the CDR3, the full variable domain is DAGVTQSPTHLIKTRGQQVTLRCSPKSGHDTVSWYQQALGQGPQFIFQYYEEEERQRGNFPDRFSGHQFPNYSSELNVNALLLGDSALYLCASSLVGGNQPQHFGDGTRLSIL.